Each of the 14 T cell receptor beta chains below was sequenced from the same sample in a study of blood T cell repertoires in COVID-19. TCRdb's copy holds only in-frame clones and misses some; the assay was immunoSEQ multiplex PCR. The sample consists of about 230,000 clones, 75% to 85% of them appearing once. The sample taken for sequencing was peripheral blood. These receptors came from a woman aged 40 to 49 who had recovered from COVID-19.

The chain combines TRBV9 with TRBJ1-1, with D maybe TRBD1 (6 bases). Germline assignment: CDR1 SGDLS and CDR2 YYNGEE. The CDR3 is 15 residues long. V was cut by 4 bases and J by 1 base, with 14 bases left in between. This CDR3 is CASSLTGQKNTEAFF. CDR3 coding DNA: TGTGCCAGCAGCCTAACTGGACAGAAGAACACTGAAGCTTTCTTT.

The chain joins TRBV11-2 to TRBJ2-5, with 9 nucleotides matching TRBD2. Per germline, CDR1 SGHAT and CDR2 FQNNGV. After removal of 0 bases from V and 7 bases from J, the junction contained 6 bases not matched to a gene. The CDR3 is 15 amino acids. The CDR3 DNA sequence: TGTGCCAGCAGCTTAGAAGGGGCTAGCGGGGTGACCCAGTACTTC. Protein product: CASSLEGASGVTQYF.

This chain joins TRBV28 and TRBJ2-7; D is undetermined. This CDR3 is built from 16 residues. Germline V CDR1 and CDR2: MDHEN, SYDVKM. Trimming left V 4 bases short and J 3 bases short, with 19 bases between. CDR3 in amino acids: CASSSQQTPTGYEQYF. DNA of the CDR3: TGTGCCAGCAGTTCACAGCAGACCCCGACCGGCTACGAGCAGTACTTC.

The CDR3 loop is CASSQSDRPLFYGYTF. DNA of the CDR3: TGTGCCAGCAGCCAATCGGACAGGCCCCTTTTTTATGGCTACACCTTC. The chain is built from TRBV3-1 (or the pseudogene TRBV3-2) and TRBJ1-2; 7 nucleotides line up with TRBD1. CDR3 size: 16 residues. Germline V gene data show CDR1 as LGHDT and CDR2 as YNNKEL (reference sequence). The junction had 11 bases not matched to a gene; V was cut back by 2 bases and J by 5 bases.

A single count supports this clone. The chain carries TRBV19 and TRBJ2-5; D is possibly TRBD2 (5 bases). This CDR3 region has 16 residues. Germline CDR1 and CDR2: LNHDA and SQIVND (reference sequence). V was cut by 1 base and J by 2 bases, with 14 bases left in between. The CDR3 bases are TGTGCCAGTAGTATAGGGGGAGCACGATTGCAAGAGACCCAGTACTTC. Amino acid sequence: CASSIGGARLQETQYF.

The chain joins TRBV2 to TRBJ1-6; 8 nucleotides agree with TRBD1. This CDR3 comprises 15 residues. Germline V CDR1 and CDR2: SNHLY, FYNNEI. V gave up 4 bases and J gave up 7 bases; unmatched junction bases: 6. CDR3 protein: CASSGWAGGNSPLHF. As DNA, the CDR3 is TGTGCCAGCAGTGGGTGGGCAGGGGGCAATTCACCCCTCCACTTT.

This sequence joins TRBV5-5 and TRBJ1-2; D unclear. CDR1 is SGHKS, CDR2 YYEKEE, per germline (reference sequence). The CDR3 spans 14 residues. Trimming shortened V by 1 base and J by 2 bases, and 9 bases separated the two germline ends. The CDR3 protein is CASSLSAGNYGYTF. CDR3 DNA: TGTGCCAGCAGCTTGTCCGCAGGCAACTATGGCTACACCTTC.

This chain uses TRBV3-1 (or the pseudogene TRBV3-2) with TRBJ1-1; 10 nucleotides align to TRBD1. Unmatched junction bases numbered 5, after V lost 0 bases and J lost 4 bases. The CDR3 consists of 16 residues. Germline CDR1 and CDR2: LGHDT and YNNKEL (reference sequence). CDR3 loop: CASSQEGDRGPTEAFF. Here the CDR3 DNA reads TGTGCCAGCAGCCAAGAGGGAGACAGGGGGCCCACTGAAGCTTTCTTT.

In its sample, this clone was seen once. The chain is built from TRBV12-5 and TRBJ1-2; D possibly corresponds to TRBD1 (5 bases). V dropped 5 bases and J dropped 6 bases, with 10 bases sitting between them. Germline V gene lookup returns CDR1 LGHNT and CDR2 FRNRAP. The CDR3 extends over 12 amino acids. In DNA form, the CDR3 reads TGTGCTAGTGGTGCGGGGACCCATGGCTACACCTTC. This sequence encodes CASGAGTHGYTF. The full variable domain, in which reference TRBV12-5 and TRBJ1-2 provide the parts outside the CDR3, is DARVTQTPRHKVTEMGQEVTMRCQPILGHNTVFWYRQTMMQGLELLAYFRNRAPLDDSGMPKDRFSAEMPDATLATLKIQPSEPRDSAVYFCASGAGTHGYTFGSGTRLTVV.

This clone came up a few times. This sequence joins TRBV5-4 and TRBJ1-6; TRBD1 matches 7 bases. With 0 bases clipped from V and 8 bases from J, the junction kept 5 bases outside the gene matches. The CDR3 extends over 15 amino acids. Germline CDR1 is SGHNT and CDR2 is YYREEE (reference sequence). CDR3 loop: CASSLEGGQYSPLHF. The CDR3 coding sequence is TGTGCCAGCAGCTTGGAAGGGGGACAGTATTCACCCCTCCACTTT.

The chain couples TRBV18 to TRBJ1-6; a weak D match, TRBD1 (6 bases). Germline V gene lookup returns CDR1 KGHSH and CDR2 LQKENI. V dropped 3 bases and J dropped 8 bases, with 17 bases sitting between them. This CDR3 is built from 16 residues. The CDR3 DNA reads TGTGCCAGCTCACCCGGCCCACAGGGTTGGGATTCACCCCTCCACTTT. It encodes CASSPGPQGWDSPLHF.

The J gene is TRBJ1-2, the V gene TRBV18; TRBD1 aligns across 7 bases. Germline V gene data show CDR1 as KGHSH and CDR2 as LQKENI. The CDR3 is 13 amino acids. V lost 2 bases and J lost 3; bases outside the gene matches: 0. CDR3 sequence reads: CASSPTGDYGYTF. DNA for the CDR3: TGTGCCAGCTCACCAACAGGGGACTATGGCTACACCTTC.

The rearrangement joins TRBV19 to TRBJ2-2; maybe TRBD2 (5 bases). In germline, CDR1 is LNHDA, CDR2 SQIVND (reference sequence). This CDR3 has 12 amino acids. The V and J ends lost 11 bases and 4 bases respectively, with 11 bases between them. The CDR3 loop is CAVGRVTGELFF. The CDR3 DNA sequence: TGTGCCGTCGGGCGGGTCACCGGGGAGCTGTTTTTT.

This chain links TRBV5-1 with TRBJ1-2; 7 bases line up with TRBD1. The CDR3 contains 15 residues. The ends lost 0 bases at V and 0 bases at J; junction bases unmatched: 2. Germline V CDR1 and CDR2: SGHRS, YFSETQ. This CDR3 is CASSLGGTANYGYTF. In nucleotides, the CDR3 is TGCGCCAGCAGCTTGGGGGGGACAGCTAACTATGGCTACACCTTC.